Each of the 13 T cell receptor beta chains below was sequenced from the same sample in a study of T cell repertoires in cytomegalovirus infection. MiXCR was run by TCRdb on the reads, yielding one entry per CDR3 protein. This sample has roughly 200,000 distinct CDR3 sequences, with 17% found just once. Sequencing used CD8+ T cells from PBMCs. The source of these receptors is a human donor in good health (CMV status not recorded). Some clones in this sample may be carry-over from other donors' samples.

The rearrangement links TRBV6-5 to TRBJ2-3, with TRBD2 identical over 12 bases. Germline V gene sequence: CDR1 MNHEY, CDR2 SVGAGI. V was clipped by 7 bases and J by 1 base; unmatched bases: 15. CDR3 size: 19 residues. The CDR3: CASTRTSGEYGGGTDTQYF. In DNA, the CDR3 is TGTGCCAGCACCAGGACTAGCGGGGAATACGGAGGGGGCACAGATACGCAGTATTTT.

This chain uses TRBV6-8 with TRBJ2-3; TRBD1 might be the D (5 bases). V shed 2 bases and J shed 4 bases, with 10 bases lying between them. The germline V gene has CDR1 MNHGY and CDR2 SAAAGT. The CDR3 spans 14 residues. The chain's CDR3 is CASSYGEGADTQYF. The DNA for the CDR3 is TGTGCCAGCAGTTACGGGGAAGGGGCAGATACGCAGTATTTT.

The rearrangement links TRBV19 to TRBJ1-5; the D is unclear. The germline V gene has CDR1 LNHDA and CDR2 SQIVND (reference sequence). CDR3 length equals 11 residues. The V and J ends lost 7 bases and 9 bases respectively, with 10 bases between them. The CDR3 region has the DNA TGTGCCAGTACCACGCTCGGGCCCCAGCATTTT. Its protein is CASTTLGPQHF.

The V and J genes are TRBV9 and TRBJ2-3; a possible D gene is TRBD1 (5 bases). Germline CDR1 SGDLS, CDR2 YYNGEE. The V and J ends lost 2 bases and 0 bases respectively, with 10 bases between them. The CDR3 loop spans 15 amino acids. This chain's CDR3 is CASSVPGRSTDTQYF. The CDR3 DNA reads TGTGCCAGCAGCGTCCCAGGGCGTAGCACAGATACGCAGTATTTT.

The chain carries TRBV10-3 and TRBJ1-2; unclear D gene. Germline CDR1 and CDR2: ENHRY and SYGVKD. There are 13 residues in the CDR3. The ends were cut back, 0 bases at V and 8 bases at J, with 10 bases in the middle. Here the CDR3 reads CAISESRGSGYTF. CDR3 coding DNA: TGTGCCATCAGTGAGTCGAGAGGGTCCGGCTACACCTTC.

This clonotype was seen just once. The gene calls are TRBV19 and TRBJ2-1; 10 positions agree with TRBD2. The V segment lost 5 bases and the J segment 6 bases; nucleotides outside the gene matches: 1. Germline V gene data show CDR1 as LNHDA and CDR2 as SQIVND (reference sequence). This CDR3 has 13 residues. CDR3 protein: CASSVAGGNEQFF. The CDR3 region has the DNA TGTGCCAGTAGTGTAGCGGGGGGCAATGAGCAGTTCTTC.

The V gene is TRBV7-9, the J gene TRBJ2-5; D may be TRBD1 (6 bases). V was shortened by 2 bases and J by 1 base, with 8 bases between the two germline ends. CDR3 length equals 14 residues. Per germline, CDR1 SEHNR and CDR2 FQNEAQ (reference sequence). This CDR3 is CASSLKDSQETQYF. In nucleotides, the CDR3 is TGTGCCAGCAGCTTAAAGGACAGCCAAGAGACCCAGTACTTC.

J is TRBJ1-2 and V is TRBV29-1, with TRBD1 as a possible D gene (5 bases). V was cut by 5 bases and J by 2 bases, with 15 bases left in between. The CDR3 totals 14 residues. Germline assignment: CDR1 SQVTM and CDR2 ANQGSEA. Here the CDR3 reads CSVNGGTNNYGYTF. CDR3 sequence (DNA): TGCAGCGTTAATGGTGGGACCAACAACTATGGCTACACCTTC.

This chain connects TRBV7-9 to TRBJ1-5; D call uncertain. CDR3 size: 16 residues. Looked up from germline, CDR1 is SEHNR and CDR2 is FQNEAQ (reference sequence). Deletions cut 4 bases from V and 0 bases from J, with 13 bases between. The CDR3: CASSSDGFYSNQPQHF. As DNA, the CDR3 is TGTGCCAGCAGCTCGGACGGGTTTTATAGCAATCAGCCCCAGCATTTT.

This clonotype was observed a handful of times. This rearrangement joins TRBV7-2 to TRBJ2-7; 7 bases match TRBD2. Per germline, CDR1 SGHTA and CDR2 FQGNSA. The length of the CDR3 is 15 residues. J was trimmed by 1 base and V by 1 base; bases with no gene match: 4. In DNA form, the CDR3 reads TGTGCCAGCAGCTTAGAGCGGGGAACATCCTACGAGCAGTACTTC. Translated, it gives CASSLERGTSYEQYF.

V gene TRBV20-1 combines with J gene TRBJ2-7; TRBD1 might be the D (5 bases). The CDR3 runs to 13 residues. The germline V gene encodes CDR1 DFQATT and CDR2 SNEGSKA (reference sequence). With 2 bases removed from V and 2 bases from J, the gap between germline ends came to 10 bases. The CDR3 sequence: CSARPQGTYEQYF. CDR3 nucleotide sequence: TGCAGTGCTAGACCGCAGGGCACCTACGAGCAGTACTTC.

V usage is TRBV12-3 or TRBV12-4 and J usage is TRBJ1-4; TRBD1 matches 8 bases. J lost 7 bases, V lost 4 bases, and 5 bases had no gene match. The CDR3 is made up of 14 amino acids. In DNA, the CDR3 is TGTGCCAGCAGTTGGACAGGGTGGGGTGAAAAACTGTTTTTT. Translated, it gives CASSWTGWGEKLFF.

This clonotype has ten or more counts. The rearrangement joins TRBV7-2 to TRBJ2-3; D gene ambiguous. Germline CDR1 is SGHTA and CDR2 is FQGNSA. Trimming left V 3 bases short and J 6 bases short, with 4 bases between. The CDR3 totals 11 residues. For the CDR3, the DNA is TGTGCCAGCAGCTTTGGGGATACGCAGTATTTT. It specifies CASSFGDTQYF.